This TCR beta chain was identified during a study of cytomegalovirus exposure and HLA in healthy donors. Overall study: Most donors, 81% of a few hundred genotyped, fell in the Caucasian-associated ancestry cluster. Overall study findings and caveats: Immune exposure information available was restricted to CMV serostatus. The study labeled fewer than 200 TCR beta chains cytomegalovirus-associated. An analysis done earlier found most TCR beta V segments productive about 90% or about 30% of the time.

PCR amplification relied on 60 Vbeta primers (plus 13 Jbeta primers). Produced via immunoSEQ multiplex PCR; TCRdb's table is partial and in-frame only. Of 200,000 to 250,000 clones in the sample, approximately 83% are singletons; the top ten hold approximately 1.5%. In the case of this clone: Its antigen is currently unknown.

Looked up from germline, CDR1 is LNHDA and CDR2 is SQIVND (reference sequence). CDR3 length equals 12 residues. Trimming left V 6 bases short and J 1 base short, with 5 bases between. This sequence originates from a girl aged 10 to 17 in good health and CMV-seronegative. The V call is TRBV19, the J call TRBJ2-3, with D unresolved. The material sequenced was PBMCs. The CDR3 is CASRAGTDTQYF. DNA for the CDR3: TGTGCCAGTAGGGCAGGCACAGATACGCAGTATTTT.